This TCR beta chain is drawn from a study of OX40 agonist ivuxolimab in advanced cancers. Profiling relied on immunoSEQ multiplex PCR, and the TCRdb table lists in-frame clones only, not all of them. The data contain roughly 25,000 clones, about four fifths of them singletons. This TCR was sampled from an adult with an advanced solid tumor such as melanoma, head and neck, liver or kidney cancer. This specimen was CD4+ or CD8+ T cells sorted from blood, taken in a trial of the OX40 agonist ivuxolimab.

As DNA, the CDR3 is TGTGCCTGGATGAGGGGAAACACCATATATTTT. Protein: CAWMRGNTIYF. The rearrangement joins TRBV30 to TRBJ1-3; no definite D call. V shed 4 bases and J shed 4 bases, with 5 bases lying between them. Germline CDR1 and CDR2: GTSNPN and SVGIG (reference sequence). The CDR3 contains 11 residues.